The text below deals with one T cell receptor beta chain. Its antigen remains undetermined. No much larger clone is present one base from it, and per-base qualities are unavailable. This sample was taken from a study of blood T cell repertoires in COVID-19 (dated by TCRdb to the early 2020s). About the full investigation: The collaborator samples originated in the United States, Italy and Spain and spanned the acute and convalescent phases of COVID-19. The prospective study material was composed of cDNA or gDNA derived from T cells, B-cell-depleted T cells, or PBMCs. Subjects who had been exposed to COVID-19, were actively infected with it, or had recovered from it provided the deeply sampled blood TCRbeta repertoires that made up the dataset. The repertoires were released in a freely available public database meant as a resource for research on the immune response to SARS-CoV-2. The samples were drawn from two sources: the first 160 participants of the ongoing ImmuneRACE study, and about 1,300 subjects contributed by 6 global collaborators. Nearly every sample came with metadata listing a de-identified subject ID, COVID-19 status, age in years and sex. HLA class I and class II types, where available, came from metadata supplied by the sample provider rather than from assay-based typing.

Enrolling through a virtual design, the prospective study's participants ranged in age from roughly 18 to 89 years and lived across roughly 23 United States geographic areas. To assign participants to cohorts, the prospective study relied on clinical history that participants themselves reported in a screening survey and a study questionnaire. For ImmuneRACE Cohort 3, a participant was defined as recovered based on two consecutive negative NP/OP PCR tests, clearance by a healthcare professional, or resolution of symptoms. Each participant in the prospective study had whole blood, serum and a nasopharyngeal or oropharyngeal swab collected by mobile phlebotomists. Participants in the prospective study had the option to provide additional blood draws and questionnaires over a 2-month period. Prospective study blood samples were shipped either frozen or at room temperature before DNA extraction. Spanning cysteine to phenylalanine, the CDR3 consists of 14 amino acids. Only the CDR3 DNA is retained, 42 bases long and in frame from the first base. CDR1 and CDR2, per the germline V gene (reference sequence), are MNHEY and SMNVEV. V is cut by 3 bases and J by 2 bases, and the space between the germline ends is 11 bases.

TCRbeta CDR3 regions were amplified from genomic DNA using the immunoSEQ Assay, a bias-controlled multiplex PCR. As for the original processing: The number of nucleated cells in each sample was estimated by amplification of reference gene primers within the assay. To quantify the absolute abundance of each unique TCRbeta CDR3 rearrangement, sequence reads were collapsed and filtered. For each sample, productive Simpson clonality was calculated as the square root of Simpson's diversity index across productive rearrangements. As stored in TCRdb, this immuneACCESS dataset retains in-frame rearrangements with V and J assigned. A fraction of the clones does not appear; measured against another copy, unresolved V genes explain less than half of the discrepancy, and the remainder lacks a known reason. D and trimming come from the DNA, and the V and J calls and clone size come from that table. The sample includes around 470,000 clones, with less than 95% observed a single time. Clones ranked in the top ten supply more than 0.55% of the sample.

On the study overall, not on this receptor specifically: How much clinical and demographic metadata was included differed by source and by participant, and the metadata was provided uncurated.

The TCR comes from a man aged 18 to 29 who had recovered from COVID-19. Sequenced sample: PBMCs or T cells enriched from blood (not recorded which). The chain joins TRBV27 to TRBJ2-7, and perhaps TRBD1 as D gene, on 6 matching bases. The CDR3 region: CASSFQGPPYEQYF. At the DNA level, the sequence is TGTGCCAGCAGTTTCCAGGGGCCACCCTACGAGCAGTACTTC.